This T cell receptor beta chain was captured by sequencing in a study of cytomegalovirus exposure and HLA in healthy donors. Study as a whole: Of all 360 or so donors who were genotyped, roughly 81% belonged to the Caucasian-associated ancestry cluster.

The germline gives CDR1 MDHEN, CDR2 SYDVKM. CDR3 length: 16 amino acids. V lost 2 bases to trimming and J lost 6 bases; unmatched junction nucleotides: 10. These donors counted as nominally healthy when sampled, but unrecorded immune exposures were likely. Study-wide points: Some V segments could not be told apart, so they were left out, TRBV6-2 and TRBV6-3 among them.

In the PCR, 60 Vbeta and 13 Jbeta primers were used. Only in-frame clones appear in the TCRdb table, and some are missing; sequencing was by immunoSEQ multiplex PCR. The profile covers roughly 98,000 clones, with under 85% appearing a single time and approximately 2% taken by the ten largest. A word on this clone: Its specificity is not known.

The genes are TRBV28 and TRBJ1-2, with 9 bases matching TRBD1. This receptor was obtained from a man aged 35 to 55 in good health and CMV-seronegative. Specimen: PBMCs. The CDR3 region is CASSLPAGTGRNGYTF. CDR3 bases: TGTGCCAGCAGTTTACCCGCCGGGACAGGGAGAAATGGCTACACCTTC.